The 9 T cell receptor beta chains listed next were all sequenced from one sample in a study of T cell changes during pregnancy in multiple sclerosis. Some clones are missing from TCRdb's copy, which holds only in-frame ones; the method was immunoSEQ multiplex PCR. The data contain fewer than 70,000 clones, more than 75% of them seen just once; the ten biggest clones take up less than 6%. Sequencing used peripheral blood from another person, used as feeder cells. The receptor source for this set is a human donor whose cells served as feeder cells for cultures in a pregnancy study.

The J gene is TRBJ1-5, the V gene TRBV5-8; a weak D match, TRBD1 (6 bases). Trimming left V 4 bases short and J 10 bases short, with 21 bases between. Germline CDR1 and CDR2: SGHTS and YDEGEE. The CDR3 contains 15 residues. The CDR3 loop reads CASSPPGGQFGPQHF. The CDR3 DNA is TGTGCCAGCAGCCCCCCGGGGGGGCAGTTTGGACCCCAGCATTTT.

This sequence joins TRBV5-4 and TRBJ2-4; a possible D gene is TRBD2 (7 bases). V lost 3 bases, J lost 0 bases, and 13 bases lay in between. The CDR3 contains 16 residues. From germline, CDR1 is SGHNT and CDR2 YYREEE (reference sequence). CDR3 sequence reads: CASSSKGGLAKNIQYF. Here the CDR3 DNA reads TGTGCCAGCAGCTCTAAGGGGGGGCTAGCCAAAAACATTCAGTACTTC.

The gene calls are TRBV30 and TRBJ2-2; TRBD1 agrees at 7 bases. Germline trimming cut 3 bases from V and 3 bases from J; bases unmatched to any gene: 10. The germline gives CDR1 GTSNPN, CDR2 SVGIG (reference sequence). This CDR3 has 16 residues. The CDR3 spells CAWRIDRDSDTGELFF. In DNA, the CDR3 is TGTGCCTGGAGGATCGACAGGGATAGCGACACCGGGGAGCTGTTTTTT.

The chain employs TRBV5-4 and TRBJ2-7; 8 bases are a match to TRBD1. CDR3 size: 13 residues. CDR1 is SGHNT and CDR2 is YYREEE in the germline V gene (reference sequence). V was pared by 3 bases and J by 3 bases, with 2 bases of the junction left unmatched. CDR3 protein: CASSSTGVYEQYF. In DNA, the CDR3 is TGTGCCAGCAGCTCGACAGGGGTCTACGAGCAGTACTTC.

This chain joins TRBV7-3 and TRBJ2-7, with 9 nucleotides matching TRBD1. Unmatched junction bases numbered 6, after V lost 5 bases and J lost 7 bases. Per the germline V gene, CDR1 is SGHTA and CDR2 is FQGTGA. The length of the CDR3 is 13 residues. Written as DNA, the CDR3 is TGTGCCAGCAGCCCACCAGGGACAGGGGAGCAGTACTTC. Encoded protein: CASSPPGTGEQYF.

In nucleotides, the CDR3 is TGTGCCAGCAGCTTAAGGGCTAGCGACTCCTACGAGCAGTACTTC. Its translation is CASSLRASDSYEQYF. This chain uses TRBV7-2 with TRBJ2-7; the D gene is possibly TRBD2 (6 bases). The CDR3 is 15 residues long. Trimming shortened V by 2 bases and J by 0 bases, and 11 bases separated the two germline ends. Germline V gives CDR1 SGHTA, CDR2 FQGNSA.

The V call is TRBV11-2, the J call TRBJ2-3, with 10 bases fitting TRBD2. Unmatched junction bases numbered 4, after V lost 5 bases and J lost 2 bases. This CDR3 is built from 15 residues. Germline V gene sequence: CDR1 SGHAT, CDR2 FQNNGV. The CDR3 DNA reads TGTGCCAGCAGCCCTGGACTAGCGGACACAGATACGCAGTATTTT. It yields the protein CASSPGLADTDTQYF.

In nucleotides, the CDR3 is TGCGCCAGCAGCTTGGGGGACAGGGCAACTAATGAAAAACTGTTTTTT. Protein product: CASSLGDRATNEKLFF. This chain uses TRBV5-1 with TRBJ1-4; 9 bases match TRBD1. With 0 bases clipped from V and 0 bases from J, the junction kept 0 bases outside the gene matches. Germline-derived CDR1 and CDR2 are SGHRS and YFSETQ. This CDR3 contains 16 residues.

This clone showed up just a few times. The chain couples TRBV14 to TRBJ1-2; 7 bases are shared with TRBD1. Germline CDR1 reads SGHDN; CDR2 reads FVKESK. Trimming removed 4 bases from V and 2 bases from J; junction bases left unmatched: 4. This CDR3 region has 14 residues. CDR3 region: CASSPTTGNYGYTF. CDR3 DNA sequence: TGTGCCAGCAGCCCTACGACAGGGAACTATGGCTACACCTTC.